This entry lists 7 T cell receptor beta chains sequenced from one sample in a study of T cells in Graves' hyperthyroidism and ophthalmopathy (dated by TCRdb to the late 2010s). The method was multiplex PCR. Sequencer: Illumina HiSeq 2000. The TCR beta CDR3 regions were amplified from RNA transcripts. The first round of RT-PCR for the TCR CDR3 was performed with the HTBI primer set and the Qiagen OneStep RT-PCR kit. TCRdb trimmed the raw reads at Q25, called clones with MiXCR and kept productive beta chains. Records with the same CDR3 protein are collapsed into one entry carrying the most frequent genes and DNA. The sample yields about 200,000 distinct CDR3 sequences; less than 20% were counted once. The leading ten clones occupy roughly 50% of the sample. Sample: blood. All receptors come from a woman aged 45-65 years with Graves' hyperthyroidism.

This clonotype was picked up many times. The chain has TRBV2 and TRBJ2-3, with D hard to call. The CDR3 is 12 amino acids. Looked up from germline, CDR1 is SNHLY and CDR2 is FYNNEI. Deletions cut 8 bases from V and 0 bases from J, with 6 bases between. The CDR3 reads CASGPSTDTQYF. The CDR3 nucleotides are TGTGCCAGCGGGCCGAGCACAGATACGCAGTATTTT.

Points on this clonotype: This sequence may be a read error, since a much larger clone differs from it by one base. V usage is TRBV4-1 and J usage is TRBJ2-7; TRBD1 or TRBD2 may be the D gene (6 bases each). The length of the CDR3 is 16 residues. Germline V gives CDR1 MGHRA, CDR2 YSYEKL. Trimming pared 1 base from V and 7 bases from J, leaving 20 bases between. The CDR3 region is CASSQVSGAVGGEQYF. For the CDR3, the DNA is TGCGCCAGCAGCCAAGTCTCGGGGGCAGTTGGGGGTGAGCAGTACTTC.

This clonotype was seen repeatedly, ten times or more. The J gene is TRBJ2-1, the V gene TRBV12-3 or TRBV12-4, with D perhaps matching TRBD2 (6 bases). This CDR3 region has 14 residues. The germline V and J ends were trimmed by 7 bases and 6 bases, with 16 bases remaining between them. CDR3 bases: TGTGCCAGCAAACCACCACTAGCTTTCAATGAGCAGTTCTTC. Its translation is CASKPPLAFNEQFF.

This clonotype showed up many times. V usage is TRBV20-1 and J usage is TRBJ1-1; a weak D match, TRBD1 (6 bases). This CDR3 spans 16 amino acids. Germline lookup yields CDR1 DFQATT and CDR2 SNEGSKA (reference sequence). V lost 5 bases, J lost 4 bases, and 23 bases lay in between. The CDR3 DNA reads TGCAGTGCTGGGGGTGGATTGGGGGGCTGGGGCACTGAAGCTTTCTTT. Translating gives CSAGGGLGGWGTEAFF.

This clonotype came up a few times. The CDR3 nucleotides are TGTGCCGTACTCCGGAGCTCTGGGGCCAACGTCCTGACTTTC. As protein: CAVLRSSGANVLTF. The rearrangement joins TRBV11-3 to TRBJ2-6; D uncertain. Per germline, CDR1 SGHNT and CDR2 YENEEA. The V gene lost 11 bases and the J gene lost 0 bases, with 11 bases spanning the gap. The CDR3 covers 14 residues.

This clonotype was recorded at least ten times. The rearrangement uses TRBV7-9 and TRBJ2-1; 8 bases fit TRBD2. The trim removed 5 bases at V and 8 bases at J, leaving 14 bases unmatched. This CDR3 has 16 residues. Germline assignment: CDR1 SEHNR and CDR2 FQNEAQ (reference sequence). The CDR3 reads CASSPTGLVYGHEQFF. The CDR3 DNA follows: TGTGCCAGCAGCCCCACGGGACTAGTTTACGGGCATGAGCAGTTCTTC.

The genes are TRBV5-1 and TRBJ1-2; no definite D call. Trimming left V 0 bases short and J 8 bases short, with 14 bases between. CDR1 SGHRS and CDR2 YFSETQ come from the germline V gene. The CDR3 has 14 residues. This CDR3 reads CASSLGGGKGGYTF. The DNA of the CDR3 is TGCGCCAGCAGCTTGGGTGGAGGGAAGGGCGGCTACACCTTC.